The 7 T cell receptor beta chains listed next were all sequenced from one sample in a study of shared clonotypes between healthy human individuals. Some clones are missing from TCRdb's copy, which holds only in-frame ones; the method was immunoSEQ multiplex PCR. Among about 530,000 clones listed, almost 80% were seen once. The specimen was PBMCs. These receptors were collected from a woman aged 40 to 50 in good health. Some clones in this sample may be carry-over from other donors' samples.

This chain links TRBV5-1 with TRBJ1-3, with D unresolved. Germline values: CDR1 SGHRS, CDR2 YFSETQ. The V gene lost 0 bases and the J gene lost 2 bases, with 9 bases spanning the gap. CDR3 size: 15 residues. CDR3 amino acids: CASSLGANTGNTIYF. CDR3 in DNA: TGCGCCAGCAGCTTGGGCGCAAACACTGGAAACACCATATATTTT.

V and J are TRBV28 and TRBJ1-2, with TRBD1 identical over 7 bases. Germline-derived CDR1 and CDR2 are MDHEN and SYDVKM. This CDR3 comprises 14 residues. The V segment lost 5 bases and the J segment 7 bases; nucleotides outside the gene matches: 10. DNA of the CDR3: TGTGCCAGCAGTCCTACTACAGGGGTTGGTGGCTACACCTTC. This codes for CASSPTTGVGGYTF.

The gene calls are TRBV18 and TRBJ2-7; 14 nucleotides agree with TRBD2. From germline, CDR1 is KGHSH and CDR2 LQKENI. The CDR3 length is 18 residues. J gave up 1 base and V 5 bases, and 10 bases lay outside the gene matches. The chain's CDR3 is CASSTGTSGSANSYEQYF. CDR3 bases: TGTGCCAGCTCAACCGGGACTAGCGGGAGTGCTAATTCCTACGAGCAGTACTTC.

The chain uses TRBV5-4 and TRBJ2-2; D gene ambiguous. Per the germline V gene, CDR1 is SGHNT and CDR2 is YYREEE (reference sequence). V lost 3 bases, J lost 0 bases, and 9 bases lay in between. The CDR3 covers 15 residues. This CDR3 is CASSSQVSNTGELFF. The CDR3, as DNA: TGTGCCAGCAGCTCCCAAGTATCGAACACCGGGGAGCTGTTTTTT.

The chain links TRBV9 to TRBJ2-7; 8 bases map to TRBD2. This CDR3 is 15 amino acids long. Unmatched junction bases numbered 9, after V lost 3 bases and J lost 4 bases. Germline V gene lookup returns CDR1 SGDLS and CDR2 YYNGEE. CDR3 DNA sequence: TGTGCCAGCAGCGCCGGAGCGGGAGTTGGATACGAGCAGTACTTC. It is translated as CASSAGAGVGYEQYF.

This clone has just a few counts. The CDR3 region has the DNA TGTGCCAGCAGCTATAGAGCGGGAGCCACAGATACGCAGTATTTT. It is translated as CASSYRAGATDTQYF. The J gene is TRBJ2-3, the V gene TRBV11-2; 8 positions agree with TRBD2. Germline CDR1 SGHAT, CDR2 FQNNGV. J lost 2 bases, V lost 4 bases, and 5 bases had no gene match. There are 15 residues in the CDR3.

The gene calls are TRBV6-1 and TRBJ1-3, with D perhaps TRBD1 (5 bases). This CDR3 has 14 amino acids. The germline V gene encodes CDR1 MNHNS and CDR2 SASEGT. V was cut by 7 bases and J by 0 bases, with 10 bases left in between. CDR3 amino acids: CASIRDFSGNTIYF. The CDR3 bases are TGTGCCAGCATTAGGGACTTCTCTGGAAACACCATATATTTT.